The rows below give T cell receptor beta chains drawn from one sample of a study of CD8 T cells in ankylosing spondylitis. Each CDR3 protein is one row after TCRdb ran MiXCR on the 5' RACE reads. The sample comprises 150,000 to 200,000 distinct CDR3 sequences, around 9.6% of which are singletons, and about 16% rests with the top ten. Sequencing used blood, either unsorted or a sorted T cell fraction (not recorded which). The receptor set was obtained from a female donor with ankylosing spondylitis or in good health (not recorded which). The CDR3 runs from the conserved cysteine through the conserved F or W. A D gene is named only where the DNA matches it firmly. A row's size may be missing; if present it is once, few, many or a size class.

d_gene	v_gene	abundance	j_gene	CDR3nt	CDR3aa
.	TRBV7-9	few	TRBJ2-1	TGTGCCAGCACCGGGGTGGAGGGGACCTACAATGAGCAGTTCTTC	CASTGVEGTYNEQFF
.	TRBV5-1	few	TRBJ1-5	TGCGCCAGCAGCGTCCGAGGCGAACAGCCCCAGCATTTT	CASSVRGEQPQHF
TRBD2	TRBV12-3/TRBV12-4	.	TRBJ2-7	TGTGCCAGCAGTCCCTCTGAAGCGGGATTGGGGGAGCAGTACTTC	CASSPSEAGLGEQYF
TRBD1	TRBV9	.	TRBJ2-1	TGTGCCAGCAGCGAGGCCGGGACAGGGGTAATCAATGAGCAGTTCTTC	CASSEAGTGVINEQFF
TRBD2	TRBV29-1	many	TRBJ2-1	TGCAGCGTTGAAGTCTCGGGGACTAGCGGGCGCAGGAATGAGCAGTTCTTC	CSVEVSGTSGRRNEQFF
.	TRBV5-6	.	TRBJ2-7	TGTGCCAGCAGCGCGGGACTCGTCACCTACGAGCAGTACTTC	CASSAGLVTYEQYF
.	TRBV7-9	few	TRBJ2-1	TGTGCCAGCAGCTTAGAGAGGGGTAATGAGCAGTTCTTC	CASSLERGNEQFF
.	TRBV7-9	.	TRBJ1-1	TGTGCCAGCAGCCCCTCGGAGGGGGAAGCTTTCTTT	CASSPSEGEAFF
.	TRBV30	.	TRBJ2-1	TGTGCCTGGAGTGTAGAACCGGGAGGGGGCCAGGAGCAGTTCTTC	CAWSVEPGGGQEQFF
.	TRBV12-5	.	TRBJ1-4	TGTGCTAGTAAGACCGCGGAGGAAAAACTGTTTTTT	CASKTAEEKLFF
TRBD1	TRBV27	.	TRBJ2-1	TGTGCCAGCAGTTTATCCCCAGGGGGCCCGGGCGATGAGCAGTTCTTC	CASSLSPGGPGDEQFF
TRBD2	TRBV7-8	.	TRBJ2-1	TGTGCCAGCAGCTTAGAGGCCTCCGGGACTAGCGGGAGGTACAGGCAGTTCTTC	CASSLEASGTSGRYRQFF
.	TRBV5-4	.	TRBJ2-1	TGTGCCAGCAGCTTAGGGGGGGCTAGACTTAGCTCCTACAATGAGCAGTTCTTC	CASSLGGARLSSYNEQFF
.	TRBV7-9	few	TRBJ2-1	TGTGCCAGCAGCCGGCTTAGCGATGAGCAGTTCTTC	CASSRLSDEQFF
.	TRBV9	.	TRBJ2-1	TGTGCCAGCAGCGTAGGGGGTTTTGGCAATGAGCAGTTCTTC	CASSVGGFGNEQFF
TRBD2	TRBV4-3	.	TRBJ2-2	TGCGCCAGCAGCTCCCCGGGGCTAGCGGGACCCTACACCGGGGAGCTGTTTTTT	CASSSPGLAGPYTGELFF
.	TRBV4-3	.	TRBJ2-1	TGCGCCAGCAGCCAAGATCTTAGTTCGTACCACAATGAGCAGTTCTTC	CASSQDLSSYHNEQFF
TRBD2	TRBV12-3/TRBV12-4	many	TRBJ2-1	TGTGCCAGCGCGAGCGGGGTGAGCGATGAGCAGTTCTTC	CASASGVSDEQFF
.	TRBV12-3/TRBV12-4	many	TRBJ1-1	TGTGCCAGCAGTTTGATCGGGGCGGAAGCTTTCTTT	CASSLIGAEAFF
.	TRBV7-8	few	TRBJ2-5	TGTGCCAGCAGCTTAATAGGTCATCTGAAAGAGACCCAGTACTTC	CASSLIGHLKETQYF
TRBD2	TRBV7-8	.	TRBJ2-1	TGTGCCAGCAGCTCCAGGACTAGCGGGAGGTACAACAATGAGCAGTTCTTC	CASSSRTSGRYNNEQFF
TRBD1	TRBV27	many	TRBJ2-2	TGTGCCAGCAGTTTAGGTGGGACAGGCCCAACCGGGGAGCTGTTTTTT	CASSLGGTGPTGELFF
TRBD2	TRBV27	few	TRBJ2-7	TGTGCCAGCAGTTTATTGACTAGCGGCGACGAGCAGTACTTC	CASSLLTSGDEQYF
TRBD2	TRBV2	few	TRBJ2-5	TGTGCCAGCCTACTCGGGACTAGCGGAGAAGAGACCCAGTACTTC	CASLLGTSGEETQYF
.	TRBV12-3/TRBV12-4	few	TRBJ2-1	TGTGCCAGCACCGGACCCCGGGGAAATGAGCAGTTCTTC	CASTGPRGNEQFF
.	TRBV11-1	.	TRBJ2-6	TGTGCCAGCAAACTCAAGAGTCCGTCAGGTGGGGCCAACGTCCTGACTTTC	CASKLKSPSGGANVLTF
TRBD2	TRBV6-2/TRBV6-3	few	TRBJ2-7	TGTGCCAGCAGTTACTATGGGGGAACTAGCGGAAACTACGAGCAGTACTTC	CASSYYGGTSGNYEQYF
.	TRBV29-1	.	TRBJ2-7	TGCAGCGTTGTTCCCACAGGGCACGAGCAGTACTTC	CSVVPTGHEQYF
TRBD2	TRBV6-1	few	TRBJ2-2	TGTGCCAGCCGGACTAGTGGGACCGGGGAGCTGTTTTTT	CASRTSGTGELFF
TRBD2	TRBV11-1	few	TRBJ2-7	TGTGCCCCCAACGGGACTACCTACGAGCAGTACTTC	CAPNGTTYEQYF
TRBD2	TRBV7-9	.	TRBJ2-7	TGTGCCAGCAGCTCGCTAGCGGGAGCGATCTACGAGCAGTACTTC	CASSSLAGAIYEQYF
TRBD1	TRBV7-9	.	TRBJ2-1	TGTGCCAGCAGCTCTAGGGTCGGGACAGATTACAATGAGCAGTTCTTC	CASSSRVGTDYNEQFF
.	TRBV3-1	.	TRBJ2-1	TGTGCCAGCAGCCAAGGGTCTATTCCTAGTTGGAGTGACTCCAACGAGCAGTTCTTC	CASSQGSIPSWSDSNEQFF
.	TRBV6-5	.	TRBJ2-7	TGTGCCAGCAGTTGGAGGAGCTCCTACGAGCAGTACTTC	CASSWRSSYEQYF
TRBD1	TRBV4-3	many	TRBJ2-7	TGCGCCAGCAGCCAAGAGAAGACTCTGACAGGGCATATCTACGAGCAGTACTTC	CASSQEKTLTGHIYEQYF
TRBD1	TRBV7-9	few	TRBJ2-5	TGTGCCAGCAGCTTAGGACAGGGGGCGCGAGAGACCCAGTACTTC	CASSLGQGARETQYF
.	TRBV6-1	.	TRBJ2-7	TGTGCCAGCAGGATATACTCCTACGAGCAGTACTTC	CASRIYSYEQYF
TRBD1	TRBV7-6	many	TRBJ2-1	TGTGCCAGCAGCTTAAACTCTTGGACAGGGTTTAACAATGAGCAGTTCTTC	CASSLNSWTGFNNEQFF
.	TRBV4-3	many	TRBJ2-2	TGCGCCAGCAGCCAAGAGGGCCCCGGGGAGCTGTTTTTT	CASSQEGPGELFF
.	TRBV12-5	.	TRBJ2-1	TGTGCTAGTGGTTTGGGGGTTGGGAATGAGCAGTTCTTC	CASGLGVGNEQFF
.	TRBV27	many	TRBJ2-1	TGTGCCAGCACTGGTGGGCGACTCAATGAGCAGTTCTTC	CASTGGRLNEQFF